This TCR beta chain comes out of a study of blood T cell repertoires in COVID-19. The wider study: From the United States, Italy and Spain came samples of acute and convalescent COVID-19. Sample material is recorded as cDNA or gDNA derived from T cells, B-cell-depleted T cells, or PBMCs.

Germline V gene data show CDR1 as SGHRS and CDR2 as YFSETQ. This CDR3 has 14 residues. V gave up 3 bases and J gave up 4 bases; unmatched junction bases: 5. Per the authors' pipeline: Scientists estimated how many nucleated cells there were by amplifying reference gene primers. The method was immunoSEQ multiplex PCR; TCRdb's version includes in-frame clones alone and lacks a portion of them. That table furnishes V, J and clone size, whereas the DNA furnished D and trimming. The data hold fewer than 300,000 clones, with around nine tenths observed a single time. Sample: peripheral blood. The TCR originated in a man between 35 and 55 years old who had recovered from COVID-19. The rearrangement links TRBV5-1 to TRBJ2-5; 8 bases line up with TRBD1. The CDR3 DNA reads TGCGCCAGCAGCTCCGGACAGGGCCTAGAGACCCAGTACTTC. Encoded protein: CASSSGQGLETQYF.